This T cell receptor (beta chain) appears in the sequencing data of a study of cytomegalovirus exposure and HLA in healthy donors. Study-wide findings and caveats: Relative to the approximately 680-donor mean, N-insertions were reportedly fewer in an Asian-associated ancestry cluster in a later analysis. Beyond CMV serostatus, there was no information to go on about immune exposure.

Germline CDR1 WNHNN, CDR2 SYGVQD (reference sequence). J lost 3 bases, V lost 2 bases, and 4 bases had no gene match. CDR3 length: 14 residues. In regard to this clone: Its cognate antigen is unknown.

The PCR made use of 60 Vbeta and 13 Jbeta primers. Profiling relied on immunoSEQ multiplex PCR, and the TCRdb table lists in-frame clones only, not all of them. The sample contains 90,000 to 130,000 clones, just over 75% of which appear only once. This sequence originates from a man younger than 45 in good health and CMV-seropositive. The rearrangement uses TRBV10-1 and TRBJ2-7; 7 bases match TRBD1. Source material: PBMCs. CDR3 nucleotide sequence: TGCGCCAGCAGTGAGAGACAGGGAAGCTACGAGCAGTACTTC. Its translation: CASSERQGSYEQYF.